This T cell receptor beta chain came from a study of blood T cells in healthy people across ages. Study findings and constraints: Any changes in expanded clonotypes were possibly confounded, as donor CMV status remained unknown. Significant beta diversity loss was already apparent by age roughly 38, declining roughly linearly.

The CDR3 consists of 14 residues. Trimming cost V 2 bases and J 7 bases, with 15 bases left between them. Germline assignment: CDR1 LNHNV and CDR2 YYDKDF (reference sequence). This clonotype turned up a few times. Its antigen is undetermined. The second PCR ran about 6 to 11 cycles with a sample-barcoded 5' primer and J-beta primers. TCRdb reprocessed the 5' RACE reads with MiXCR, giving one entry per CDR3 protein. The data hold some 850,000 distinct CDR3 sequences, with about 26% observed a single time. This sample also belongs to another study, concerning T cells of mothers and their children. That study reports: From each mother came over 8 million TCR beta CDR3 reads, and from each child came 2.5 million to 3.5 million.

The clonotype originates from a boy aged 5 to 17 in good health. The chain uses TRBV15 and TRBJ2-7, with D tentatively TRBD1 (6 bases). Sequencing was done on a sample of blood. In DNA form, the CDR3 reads TGTGCCACCAGCAGATCCGGGACAATGGAAGAGCAGTACTTC. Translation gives CATSRSGTMEEQYF.